This TCR beta chain was observed in a study of shared clonotypes between healthy human individuals. Study background: Used for every donor were three CD4 naive, three CD4 memory, two CD8 naive and one CD8 memory plate.

The assay was immunoSEQ multiplex PCR, and TCRdb's table has in-frame clones only and misses some. The sample includes over 2 million clones, 85% to 95% seen only once; the top ten take roughly 0.13%. The CDR3 is 13 residues long. Trimming shortened V by 2 bases and J by 5 bases, and 7 bases separated the two germline ends. Per the germline V gene, CDR1 is MNHNS and CDR2 is SASEGT. The clonotype originates from a man younger than 35 in good health. Sequenced input: naive CD4+ T cells sorted from blood. Subset reported: CD45RA+ positively selected. The chain carries TRBV6-1 and TRBJ1-5; D not resolved. The CDR3 sequence: CASSEQSDQPQHF. The CDR3 bases are TGTGCCAGCAGTGAACAGAGCGATCAGCCCCAGCATTTT.